Following are 21 T cell receptor beta chains from one sample sequenced in a study of T cell therapy after organ transplantation. These receptors lack a known antigen. Produced via immunoSEQ multiplex PCR; TCRdb's table is partial and in-frame only. The table lists roughly 48,000 clones, around 93% of them singletons, with 3% to 3.5% in the top ten. The specimen was CD8+ T cells from blood, collected before autologous CMV-specific T cell therapy. The receptors originated from a human patient who had received a solid organ transplant and had CMV disease.

The chain couples TRBV29-1 to TRBJ2-3, with no clear D. The CDR3 covers 15 residues. V was clipped by 4 bases and J by 1 base, with 15 bases between them. Germline CDR1 SQVTM, CDR2 ANQGSEA. In nucleotides, the CDR3 is TGCAGCGTTGTTTACGGATACCACCGCACAGATACGCAGTATTTT. Translation: CSVVYGYHRTDTQYF.

This chain connects TRBV6-5 to TRBJ2-5; D is perhaps TRBD1 (7 bases). CDR1 is MNHEY and CDR2 is SVGAGI in the germline V gene. The CDR3 sequence is 15 residues long. The V gene lost 5 bases and the J gene lost 4 bases, with 17 bases spanning the gap. This CDR3 reads CASSGGTVTGETQYF. In DNA form, the CDR3 reads TGTGCCAGCAGTGGGGGGACAGTTACGGGAGAGACCCAGTACTTC.

The V gene is TRBV19, the J gene TRBJ2-7; 12 positions match TRBD2. Germline CDR1 reads LNHDA; CDR2 reads SQIVND (reference sequence). J lost 2 bases, V lost 7 bases, and 6 bases had no gene match. This CDR3 contains 15 residues. As DNA, the CDR3 is TGTGCCAGTACCCCTCGGACTAGCGGGACCTACGAGCAGTACTTC. It translates to CASTPRTSGTYEQYF. The variable domain in full, completed from reference TRBV19 and TRBJ2-7, reads DGGITQSPKYLFRKEGQNVTLSCEQNLNHDAMYWYRQDPGQGLRLIYYSQIVNDFQKGDIAEGYSVSREKKESFPLTVTSAQKNPTAFYLCASTPRTSGTYEQYFGPGTRLTVT.

V usage is TRBV4-1 and J usage is TRBJ2-7; TRBD2 matches 8 bases. The length of the CDR3 is 16 residues. Germline V gene lookup returns CDR1 MGHRA and CDR2 YSYEKL. V shed 0 bases and J 3 bases; nucleotides not matched to a gene: 7. CDR3 sequence: CASSQDLPAGVYEQYF. CDR3 nucleotides: TGCGCCAGCAGCCAAGATCTTCCAGCGGGAGTCTACGAGCAGTACTTC.

In its sample, this clone was seen once. The chain combines TRBV5-6 with TRBJ1-1; 7 bases match TRBD1. The germline CDR1 and CDR2 sequences are SGHDT and YYEEEE. The length of the CDR3 is 13 residues. J lost 13 bases, V lost 2 bases, and 11 bases had no gene match. The CDR3 DNA reads TGTGCCAGCAGCTTAAACAGGGGCGCGTGGGATTTCTTT. Translation: CASSLNRGAWDFF.

V is TRBV19 and J is TRBJ2-5, with 8 bases matching TRBD2. CDR1 is LNHDA, CDR2 SQIVND, per germline (reference sequence). The ends lost 5 bases at V and 5 bases at J; junction bases unmatched: 10. CDR3 length: 15 residues. Here the CDR3 reads CASSPSGGAGETQYF. CDR3 coding DNA: TGTGCCAGTAGTCCCTCCGGGGGGGCCGGGGAGACCCAGTACTTC.

The chain combines TRBV7-8 with TRBJ2-3; 9 bases line up with TRBD1. CDR3 length: 20 amino acids. V was pared by 3 bases and J by 2 bases, with 18 bases of the junction left unmatched. The germline gives CDR1 SGHVS, CDR2 FQNEAQ. CDR3 residues: CASSFRRTGATLQITDTQYF. The CDR3, as DNA: TGTGCCAGCAGCTTCCGCCGGACAGGGGCAACATTACAGATCACAGATACGCAGTATTTT.

This chain links TRBV10-3 with TRBJ2-6, with D possibly being TRBD1 (5 bases). This CDR3 contains 19 residues. V lost 0 bases and J lost 1, with 16 bases in between. Germline V gene sequence: CDR1 ENHRY, CDR2 SYGVKD. CDR3 loop: CAISESIVGHSSGANVLTF. In DNA form, the CDR3 reads TGTGCCATCAGTGAGTCAATCGTAGGACATTCTTCTGGGGCCAACGTCCTGACTTTC.

J is TRBJ2-7 and V is TRBV7-8; D is unclear. The V and J ends lost 2 bases and 1 base respectively, with 15 bases between them. CDR3 length: 16 residues. The germline CDR1 and CDR2 sequences are SGHVS and FQNEAQ. Written as DNA, the CDR3 is TGTGCCAGCAGCTTAAGCTCCCGCTCGGCATCCTACGAGCAGTACTTC. It specifies CASSLSSRSASYEQYF.

The CDR3 is CASSTRDRVYQETQYF. The DNA for the CDR3 is TGTGCCAGCAGTACCCGGGACAGGGTGTACCAAGAGACCCAGTACTTC. The chain combines TRBV6-7 with TRBJ2-5; 9 bases fit TRBD1. TRBV6-7 is labeled an ORF, and its function is uncertain. V lost 5 bases to trimming and J lost 0 bases; unmatched junction nucleotides: 7. CDR3 length: 16 amino acids.

The chain joins TRBV2 to TRBJ1-5; the match to TRBD1 covers 9 bases. In germline, CDR1 is SNHLY, CDR2 FYNNEI. The J segment lost 1 base and the V segment lost 8 bases, leaving 6 bases of the junction unmatched. The CDR3 totals 15 residues. CDR3 amino acids: CASEETGGSNQPQHF. The CDR3 nucleotides read TGTGCCAGCGAAGAGACAGGGGGAAGCAATCAGCCCCAGCATTTT.

The chain uses TRBV7-2 and TRBJ2-7, with D unresolved. Germline CDR1 SGHTA, CDR2 FQGNSA. Trimming took off 1 base at V and 7 bases at J, with 5 bases between the two ends. The CDR3 runs 11 residues. The CDR3 spells CASSLDWEQYF. Here the CDR3 DNA reads TGTGCCAGCAGCTTAGACTGGGAGCAGTACTTC.

V and J are TRBV25-1 and TRBJ1-4, with D unclear. The ends were cut back, 3 bases at V and 3 bases at J, with 17 bases in the middle. Germline CDR1 is MGHDK and CDR2 is SYGVNS. The CDR3 extends over 17 amino acids. The chain's CDR3 is CASSDSYHLRANEKLFF. For the CDR3, the DNA is TGTGCCAGCAGTGATTCGTATCATTTGCGGGCTAATGAAAAACTGTTTTTT.

The chain joins TRBV5-6 to TRBJ2-7; TRBD1 agrees at 8 bases. Looked up from germline, CDR1 is SGHDT and CDR2 is YYEEEE. V gave up 3 bases and J gave up 4 bases; unmatched junction bases: 6. This CDR3 has 14 amino acids. The CDR3 coding sequence is TGTGCCAGCAGCTGGGGGACAGGAACTTACGAGCAGTACTTC. This sequence encodes CASSWGTGTYEQYF.

This rearrangement joins TRBV5-4 to TRBJ2-7; 7 positions match TRBD1. V trimming: 5 bases; J trimming: 0 bases; junction bases outside the gene matches: 8. CDR3 length equals 15 residues. The V gene's germline CDR1 is SGHNT and CDR2 YYREEE (reference sequence). Here the CDR3 DNA reads TGTGCCAGCAGTCGGGACAGCCTCAACTCCTACGAGCAGTACTTC. It encodes CASSRDSLNSYEQYF.

V is TRBV5-6 and J is TRBJ2-1; D perhaps matches TRBD2 (5 bases). CDR3 length equals 12 residues. V dropped 3 bases and J dropped 9 bases, with 10 bases sitting between them. From germline, CDR1 is SGHDT and CDR2 YYEEEE. Here the CDR3 DNA reads TGTGCCAGCAGCTGGACTCAGACTGAGCAGTTCTTC. This sequence encodes CASSWTQTEQFF.

The chain carries TRBV30 and TRBJ2-6, with D uncertain. V gave up 7 bases and J gave up 0 bases, with 16 bases separating them. Germline-derived CDR1 and CDR2 are GTSNPN and SVGIG (reference sequence). This CDR3 region has 16 residues. The CDR3 DNA sequence: TGTGCCTATTTCAGCGCTAGATTCTCTGGGGCCAACGTCCTGACTTTC. Protein sequence: CAYFSARFSGANVLTF.

CDR3: CASSGTGGYEQYF. DNA of the CDR3: TGCGCCAGCAGCGGGACAGGGGGTTACGAGCAGTACTTC. V gene TRBV5-1 combines with J gene TRBJ2-7, with 11 bases lining up with TRBD1. CDR1 SGHRS and CDR2 YFSETQ come from the germline V gene. V was clipped by 4 bases and J by 4 bases; unmatched bases: 1. CDR3 length equals 13 residues.

The chain employs TRBV13 and TRBJ2-5; TRBD1 might be the D (6 bases). Germline V gene sequence: CDR1 PRHDT, CDR2 FYEKMQ (reference sequence). V shed 5 bases and J shed 3 bases, with 10 bases lying between them. This CDR3 has 13 amino acids. As DNA, the CDR3 is TGTGCCAGCAGCCCGGGACAAGAAGAGACCCAGTACTTC. It encodes CASSPGQEETQYF. The full variable domain, its missing parts supplied by reference TRBV13 and TRBJ2-5, is AAGVIQSPRHLIKEKRETATLKCYPIPRHDTVYWYQQGPGQDPQFLISFYEKMQSDKGSIPDRFSAQQFSDYHSELNMSSLELGDSALYFCASSPGQEETQYFGPGTRLLVL.

The V and J genes are TRBV7-9 and TRBJ1-2, with D tentatively TRBD1 (5 bases). Germline lookup yields CDR1 SEHNR and CDR2 FQNEAQ (reference sequence). The CDR3 has 14 amino acids. V gave up 1 base and J gave up 4 bases, with 10 bases separating them. CDR3 sequence (DNA): TGTGCCAGCAGCTTAGGAGGGGACTTCTATGGCTACACCTTC. It is translated as CASSLGGDFYGYTF. The full variable domain, its missing parts supplied by reference TRBV7-9 and TRBJ1-2, is DTGVSQNPRHKITKRGQNVTFRCDPISEHNRLYWYRQTLGQGPEFLTYFQNEAQLEKSRLLSDRFSAERPKGSFSTLEIQRTEQGDSAMYLCASSLGGDFYGYTFGSGTRLTVV.

The chain employs TRBV2 and TRBJ2-2; 10 bases align to TRBD2. Germline CDR1 SNHLY, CDR2 FYNNEI. V dropped 7 bases and J dropped 2; count of bases not matched to a gene: 16. The CDR3 runs to 19 residues. CDR3 coding DNA: TGTGCCAGCACGCTACAGCGGCTAGCGGGGGACCCAAACACCGGGGAGCTGTTTTTT. Translation: CASTLQRLAGDPNTGELFF. Filled out from reference TRBV2 and TRBJ2-2, the complete variable domain reads EPEVTQTPSHQVTQMGQEVILRCVPISNHLYFYWYRQILGQKVEFLVSFYNNEISEKSEIFDDQFSVERPDGSNFTLKIRSTKLEDSAMYFCASTLQRLAGDPNTGELFFGEGSRLTVL.